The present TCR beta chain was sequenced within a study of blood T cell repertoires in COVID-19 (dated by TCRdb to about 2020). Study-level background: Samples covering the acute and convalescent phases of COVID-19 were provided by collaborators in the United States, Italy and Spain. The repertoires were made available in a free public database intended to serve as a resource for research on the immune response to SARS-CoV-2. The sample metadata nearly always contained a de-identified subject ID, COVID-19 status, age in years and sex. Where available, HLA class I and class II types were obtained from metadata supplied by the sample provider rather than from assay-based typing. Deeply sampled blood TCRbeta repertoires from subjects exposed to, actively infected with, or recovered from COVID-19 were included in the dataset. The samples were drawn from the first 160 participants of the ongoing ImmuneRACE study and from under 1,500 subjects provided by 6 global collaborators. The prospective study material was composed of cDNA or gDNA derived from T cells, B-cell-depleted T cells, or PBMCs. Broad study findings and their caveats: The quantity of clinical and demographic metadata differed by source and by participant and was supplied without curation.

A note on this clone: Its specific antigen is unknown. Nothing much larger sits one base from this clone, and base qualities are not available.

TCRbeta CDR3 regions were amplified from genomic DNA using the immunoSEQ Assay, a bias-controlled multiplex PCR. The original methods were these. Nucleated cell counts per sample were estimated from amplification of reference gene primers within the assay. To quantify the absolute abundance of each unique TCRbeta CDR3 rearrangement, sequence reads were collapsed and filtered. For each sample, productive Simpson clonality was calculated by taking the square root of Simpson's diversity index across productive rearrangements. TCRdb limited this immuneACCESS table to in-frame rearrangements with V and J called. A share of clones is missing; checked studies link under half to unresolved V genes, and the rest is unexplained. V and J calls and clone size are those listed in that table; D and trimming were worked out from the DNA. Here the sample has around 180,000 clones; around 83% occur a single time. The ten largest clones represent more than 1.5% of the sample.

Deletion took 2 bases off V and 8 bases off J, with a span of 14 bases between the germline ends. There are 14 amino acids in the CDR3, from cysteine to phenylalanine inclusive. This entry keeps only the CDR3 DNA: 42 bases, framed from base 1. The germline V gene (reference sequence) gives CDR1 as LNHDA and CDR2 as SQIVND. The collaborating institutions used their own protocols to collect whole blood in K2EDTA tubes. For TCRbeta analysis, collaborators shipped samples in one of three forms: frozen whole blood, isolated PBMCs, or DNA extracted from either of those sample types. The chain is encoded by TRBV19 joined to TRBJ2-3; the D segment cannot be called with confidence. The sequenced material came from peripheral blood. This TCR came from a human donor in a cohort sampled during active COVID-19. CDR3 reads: CASSISSGSGTQYF. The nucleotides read TGTGCCAGTAGTATATCGTCCGGGTCGGGTACGCAGTATTTT.